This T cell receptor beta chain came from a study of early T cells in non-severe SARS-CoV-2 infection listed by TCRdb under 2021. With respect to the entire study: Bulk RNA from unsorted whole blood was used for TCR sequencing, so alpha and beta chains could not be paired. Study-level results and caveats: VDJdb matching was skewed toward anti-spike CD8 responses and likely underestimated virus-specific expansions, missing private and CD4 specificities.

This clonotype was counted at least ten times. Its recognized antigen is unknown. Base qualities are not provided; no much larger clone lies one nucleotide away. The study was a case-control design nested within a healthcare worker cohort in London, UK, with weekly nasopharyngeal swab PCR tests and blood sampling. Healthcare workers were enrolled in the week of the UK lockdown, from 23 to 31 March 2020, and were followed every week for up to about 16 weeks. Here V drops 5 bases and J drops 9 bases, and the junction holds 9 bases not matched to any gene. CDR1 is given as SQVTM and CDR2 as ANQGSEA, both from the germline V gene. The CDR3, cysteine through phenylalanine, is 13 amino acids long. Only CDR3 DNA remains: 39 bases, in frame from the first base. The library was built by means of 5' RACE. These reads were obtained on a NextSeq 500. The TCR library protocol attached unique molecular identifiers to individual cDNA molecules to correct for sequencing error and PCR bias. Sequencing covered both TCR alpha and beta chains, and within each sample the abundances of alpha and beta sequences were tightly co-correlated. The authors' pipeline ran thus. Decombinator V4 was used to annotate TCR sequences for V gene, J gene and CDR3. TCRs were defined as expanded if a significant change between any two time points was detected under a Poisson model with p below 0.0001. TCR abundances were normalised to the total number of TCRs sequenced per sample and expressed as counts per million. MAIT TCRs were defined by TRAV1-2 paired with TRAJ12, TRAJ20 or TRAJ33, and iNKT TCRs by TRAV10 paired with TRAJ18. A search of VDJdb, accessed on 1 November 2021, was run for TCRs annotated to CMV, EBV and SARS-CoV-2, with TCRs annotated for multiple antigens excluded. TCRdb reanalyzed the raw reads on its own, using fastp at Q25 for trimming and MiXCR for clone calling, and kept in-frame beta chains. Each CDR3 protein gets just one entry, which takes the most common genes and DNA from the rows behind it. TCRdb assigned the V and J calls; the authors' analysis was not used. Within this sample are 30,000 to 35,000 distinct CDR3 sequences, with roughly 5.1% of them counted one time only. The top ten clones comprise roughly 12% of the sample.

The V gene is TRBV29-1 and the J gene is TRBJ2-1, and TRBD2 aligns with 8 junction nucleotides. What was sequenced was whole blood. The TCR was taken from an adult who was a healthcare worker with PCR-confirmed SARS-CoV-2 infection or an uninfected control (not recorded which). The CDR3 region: CSVPTRGGSEQFF. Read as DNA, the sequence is TGCAGCGTTCCGACACGGGGGGGTTCTGAGCAGTTCTTC.